A selection of T cell receptor beta chains follows, all from one sample in a study of OX40 agonist ivuxolimab in advanced cancers. The protocol was immunoSEQ multiplex PCR, while the TCRdb copy is restricted to in-frame clones and leaves out a portion. Here the sample spans over 60,000 clones, roughly 80% being singletons. The sample in question was CD4+ or CD8+ T cells sorted from blood, obtained in a trial of the OX40 agonist ivuxolimab. Receptors were obtained from an adult with an advanced solid tumor such as melanoma, head and neck, liver or kidney cancer. Both conserved end residues are trimmed from each CDR3. Fields, in order: J gene, clone size, V gene, CDR3 protein. Clone size appears in some rows only: once, few, many, or a class for an expanded clone.

J gene: TRBJ1-4; clone size: .; V gene: TRBV29-1; CDR3 protein: SVEHQGPTEKLF
J gene: TRBJ1-2; clone size: .; V gene: TRBV28; CDR3 protein: ASSLRGEGYGYT
J gene: TRBJ2-1; clone size: .; V gene: TRBV4-2; CDR3 protein: ASSQDPNSGRAINEQF
J gene: TRBJ2-5; clone size: .; V gene: TRBV5-1; CDR3 protein: ASSITTQETQY
J gene: TRBJ2-5; clone size: .; V gene: TRBV6-6; CDR3 protein: ASSAARGAAETQY
J gene: TRBJ1-3; clone size: .; V gene: TRBV18; CDR3 protein: ASSPQGTGNTIY
J gene: TRBJ2-5; clone size: once; V gene: TRBV5-1; CDR3 protein: ASSHEPGLGEETQY
J gene: TRBJ1-1; clone size: .; V gene: TRBV5-5; CDR3 protein: ASSLLENTEAF
J gene: TRBJ2-3; clone size: few; V gene: TRBV21-1; CDR3 protein: ASSSTGKDTQY
J gene: TRBJ2-7; clone size: .; V gene: TRBV7-9; CDR3 protein: ASSSGTASGAYEQY
J gene: TRBJ2-3; clone size: .; V gene: TRBV7-3; CDR3 protein: ASSLKGLGTDTQY
J gene: TRBJ2-3; clone size: .; V gene: TRBV30; CDR3 protein: AWSVGQGLMGDTQY
J gene: TRBJ1-5; clone size: few; V gene: TRBV6-1; CDR3 protein: ATLPGQGIYQPQH
J gene: TRBJ1-1; clone size: .; V gene: TRBV7-3; CDR3 protein: ASSQGTEAF
J gene: TRBJ2-3; clone size: .; V gene: TRBV7-2; CDR3 protein: ASSPYGGTDTQY
J gene: TRBJ2-7; clone size: .; V gene: TRBV5-1; CDR3 protein: ASSLETGGPYEQY
J gene: TRBJ2-7; clone size: .; V gene: TRBV28; CDR3 protein: ASSNAPIYEQY
J gene: TRBJ1-5; clone size: .; V gene: TRBV19; CDR3 protein: ASKKTGGQPQH